This T cell receptor beta chain stems from a study of cytomegalovirus exposure and HLA in healthy donors. Overall study: Earlier sequencing of around 190 million T cells yielded around 100 million unique TCR beta sequences. Of all 370 or so donors who were genotyped, around 79% belonged to the Caucasian-associated ancestry cluster. Study-wide findings and caveats: Later analysis suggested links between common viral pathogens and several top significant clusters. CMV serostatus was the sole immune exposure information available.

The germline gives CDR1 SGHDT, CDR2 YYEEEE. This CDR3 has 14 amino acids. The V end was cut by 2 bases, the J end by 2 bases, with 11 bases between. The PCR had 60 Vbeta and 13 Jbeta primers. Clones were read by immunoSEQ multiplex PCR, and TCRdb kept only the in-frame ones, dropping some. This sample has approximately 73,000 clones, with roughly three quarters found just once. Remarks on this clone: The antigen is unknown.

The specimen sequenced was PBMCs. The source is a woman aged 40 to 50 in good health and CMV-seropositive. This sequence joins TRBV5-6 and TRBJ2-7, with a possible D match to TRBD2 (5 bases). The CDR3 is CASSFGGAAYEQYF. DNA for the CDR3: TGTGCCAGCAGCTTCGGCGGAGCGGCCTACGAGCAGTACTTC.